These 15 T cell receptor beta chains were sequenced from one sample in a study of blood T cell repertoires in COVID-19. Assay used: immunoSEQ multiplex PCR; TCRdb lists only in-frame clones, some missing. Of some 410,000 clones detected, roughly 90% appear once; the ten largest clones hold around 0.95%. The source material was PBMCs or T cells enriched from blood (not recorded which). The receptor source for this set is a woman in her thirties with acute COVID-19.

This clone appeared once. V is TRBV9 and J is TRBJ1-4; D perhaps matches TRBD1 (5 bases). The CDR3 is 14 amino acids. The V gene lost 4 bases and the J gene lost 7 bases, with 14 bases spanning the gap. CDR1 is SGDLS, CDR2 YYNGEE, per germline. The CDR3 reads CASSTTDLGEKLFF. CDR3 nucleotides: TGTGCCAGCAGCACGACAGACCTCGGTGAAAAACTGTTTTTT.

On this clone: This sample also contains other DNA sequences that code for the same CDR3. The V gene is TRBV18, the J gene TRBJ1-5; TRBD1 matches 8 bases. Germline values: CDR1 KGHSH, CDR2 LQKENI. V dropped 6 bases and J dropped 2; count of bases not matched to a gene: 6. The CDR3 is made up of 15 amino acids. The DNA for the CDR3 is TGTGCCAGCTCGCCCGACAGGGGCGGCAATCAGCCCCAGCATTTT. Protein product: CASSPDRGGNQPQHF.

V usage is TRBV6-5 and J usage is TRBJ1-2, with 7 nucleotides matching TRBD1. This CDR3 comprises 15 residues. V shed 2 bases, J shed 2 bases, and the junction held 5 bases outside the gene matches. Germline V lookup: CDR1 MNHEY, CDR2 SVGAGI. The CDR3, as DNA: TGTGCCAGCAGTTACGCCTTACAGGGGAACTATGGCTACACCTTC. Protein sequence: CASSYALQGNYGYTF.

The chain joins TRBV24-1 to TRBJ2-1; a possible D gene is TRBD1 (7 bases). Germline CDR1 and CDR2: KGHDR and SFDVKD. There are 15 residues in the CDR3. Trimming took 3 bases from V and 6 from J, leaving 14 bases between them. The CDR3 DNA sequence: TGTGCCACCAGTGATCCTCGACAGGGAGGCAATGAGCAGTTCTTC. As protein: CATSDPRQGGNEQFF.

The V and J genes are TRBV4-1 and TRBJ2-4; 8 bases are shared with TRBD1. CDR1 is MGHRA and CDR2 is YSYEKL in the germline V gene. The junction had 3 bases not matched to a gene; V was cut back by 4 bases and J by 7 bases. The CDR3 sequence is 13 residues long. CDR3 in DNA: TGCGCCAGCAGCCTCCGACAGGGGAACATTCAGTACTTC. Residues: CASSLRQGNIQYF.

A single count supports this clone. The chain couples TRBV9 to TRBJ1-2; maybe TRBD1 (5 bases). The germline V gene has CDR1 SGDLS and CDR2 YYNGEE. Deletions cut 0 bases from V and 6 bases from J, with 15 bases between. There are 15 residues in the CDR3. Here the CDR3 DNA reads TGTGCCAGCAGCGTAGTGGGGCAGTCCGGGCATGGCTACACCTTC. It specifies CASSVVGQSGHGYTF.

The gene calls are TRBV19 and TRBJ1-1; tentatively, D is TRBD1 (5 bases). This CDR3 has 16 amino acids. In germline, CDR1 is LNHDA, CDR2 SQIVND (reference sequence). V lost 1 base, J lost 0 bases, and 12 bases lay in between. The CDR3 loop is CASSIGQGKMNTEAFF. As DNA, the CDR3 is TGTGCCAGTAGTATAGGGCAGGGCAAGATGAACACTGAAGCTTTCTTT.

This clone was recorded a few times. The gene calls are TRBV28 and TRBJ1-2, with D unclear. Deletions cut 6 bases from V and 7 bases from J, with 21 bases between. There are 15 residues in the CDR3. Germline CDR1 MDHEN, CDR2 SYDVKM. The CDR3, as DNA: TGTGCCAGCAGCCCTTACCGAGAGCAGAGGGTTGGCTACACCTTC. It encodes CASSPYREQRVGYTF.

The rearrangement links TRBV19 to TRBJ2-7; perhaps TRBD1 as D (6 bases). This CDR3 spans 13 amino acids. Trimming took off 9 bases at V and 2 bases at J, with 14 bases between the two ends. Germline loops: CDR1 LNHDA, CDR2 SQIVND (reference sequence). CDR3 nucleotides: TGTGCCAGCGCAGGGGACCTGACCTACGAGCAGTACTTC. Translated, it gives CASAGDLTYEQYF. The full variable domain, in which reference TRBV19 and TRBJ2-7 provide the parts outside the CDR3, is DGGITQSPKYLFRKEGQNVTLSCEQNLNHDAMYWYRQDPGQGLRLIYYSQIVNDFQKGDIAEGYSVSREKKESFPLTVTSAQKNPTAFYLCASAGDLTYEQYFGPGTRLTVT.

V is TRBV5-6 and J is TRBJ1-6; D is possibly TRBD1 (5 bases). The germline V gene has CDR1 SGHDT and CDR2 YYEEEE. This CDR3 has 16 residues. Trimming took 0 bases from V and 7 from J, leaving 14 bases between them. CDR3 sequence: CASSLAAGIRNSPLHF. CDR3 nucleotide sequence: TGTGCCAGCAGCTTGGCCGCAGGGATTAGGAATTCACCCCTCCACTTT. The full variable domain, in which reference TRBV5-6 and TRBJ1-6 provide the parts outside the CDR3, is DAGVTQSPTHLIKTRGQQVTLRCSPKSGHDTVSWYQQALGQGPQFIFQYYEEEERQRGNFPDRFSGHQFPNYSSELNVNALLLGDSALYLCASSLAAGIRNSPLHFGNGTRLTVT.

The V gene is TRBV3-1 (or the pseudogene TRBV3-2), the J gene TRBJ1-3; tentatively, D is TRBD1 (6 bases). Germline V gene data show CDR1 as LGHDT and CDR2 as YNNKEL (reference sequence). Trimming removed 4 bases at V and 0 bases at J, with 7 bases between. The CDR3 consists of 14 residues. For the CDR3, the DNA is TGTGCCAGCAGCCTACAGGGCTCTGGAAACACCATATATTTT. This encodes CASSLQGSGNTIYF.

The chain combines TRBV20-1 with TRBJ2-2; unclear D gene. Trimming took off 3 bases at V and 2 bases at J, with 7 bases between the two ends. The germline V gene encodes CDR1 DFQATT and CDR2 SNEGSKA (reference sequence). CDR3 length: 13 amino acids. CDR3 loop: CSASPRNTGELFF. Written as DNA, the CDR3 is TGCAGTGCTAGTCCGCGAAACACCGGGGAGCTGTTTTTT.

The gene calls are TRBV20-1 and TRBJ2-1; D is perhaps TRBD1 (6 bases). The CDR3 has 11 residues. Trimming took 3 bases from V and 10 from J, leaving 10 bases between them. Per the germline V gene, CDR1 is DFQATT and CDR2 is SNEGSKA (reference sequence). The CDR3 protein is CSARPDREQFF. The CDR3 DNA follows: TGCAGTGCTAGGCCTGACAGGGAGCAGTTCTTC.

The V and J genes are TRBV6-5 and TRBJ1-1, with 7 bases fitting TRBD1. The CDR3 runs 15 residues. V dropped 2 bases and J dropped 0; count of bases not matched to a gene: 3. Germline loops: CDR1 MNHEY, CDR2 SVGAGI. The CDR3 loop is CASSYAQGLNTEAFF. The DNA for the CDR3 is TGTGCCAGCAGTTACGCACAGGGGCTGAACACTGAAGCTTTCTTT.

The J gene is TRBJ1-3, the V gene TRBV4-1; D is ambiguous. CDR3 length: 12 residues. Per germline, CDR1 MGHRA and CDR2 YSYEKL. Trimming took 1 base from V and 6 from J, leaving 4 bases between them. CDR3 sequence reads: CASSQAQNTIYF. The CDR3 region has the DNA TGCGCCAGCAGCCAAGCCCAAAACACCATATATTTT.